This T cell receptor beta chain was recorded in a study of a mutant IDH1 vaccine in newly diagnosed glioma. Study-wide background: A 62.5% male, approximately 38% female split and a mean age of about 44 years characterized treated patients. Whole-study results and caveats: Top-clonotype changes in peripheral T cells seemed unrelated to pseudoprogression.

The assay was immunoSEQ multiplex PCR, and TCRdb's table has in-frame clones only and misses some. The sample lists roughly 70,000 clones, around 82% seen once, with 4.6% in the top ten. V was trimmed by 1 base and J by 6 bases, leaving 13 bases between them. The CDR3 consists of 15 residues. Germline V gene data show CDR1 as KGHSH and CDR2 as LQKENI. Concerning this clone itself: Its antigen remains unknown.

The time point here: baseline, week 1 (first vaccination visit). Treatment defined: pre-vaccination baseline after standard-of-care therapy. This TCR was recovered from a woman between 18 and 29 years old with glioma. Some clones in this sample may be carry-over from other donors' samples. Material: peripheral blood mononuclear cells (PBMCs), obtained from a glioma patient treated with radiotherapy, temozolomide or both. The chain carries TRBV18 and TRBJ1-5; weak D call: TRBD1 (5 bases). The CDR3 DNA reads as TGTGCCAGCTCACCACAGCAGGGTTCCGGTCAGCCCCAGCATTTT. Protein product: CASSPQQGSGQPQHF. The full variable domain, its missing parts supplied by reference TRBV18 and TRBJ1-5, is NAGVMQNPRHLVRRRGQEARLRCSPMKGHSHVYWYRQLPEEGLKFMVYLQKENIIDESGMPKERFSAEFPKEGPSILRIQQVVRGDSAAYFCASSPQQGSGQPQHFGDGTRLSIL.